This T cell receptor beta chain emerged from a study of CD8+ T cells in alopecia areata. Germline values: CDR1 MGHRA, CDR2 YSYEKL. The ends lost 1 base at V and 2 bases at J; junction bases unmatched: 1. The CDR3 has 16 amino acids. Investigators isolated RNA and reverse transcribed it into cDNA to act as the sequencing template. Using immunoSEQ multiplex PCR, the repertoire was profiled, and TCRdb retains in-frame clones only, with some absent. The data hold roughly 150,000 clones, with roughly 50% observed a single time. General study results and limits: Besides other cells, scalp samples also yield sequences of resident alphabeta T cells from normal skin.

Stated treatment: oral pan-JAK inhibitor, 5-10 mg twice daily. Of note for this clone: Its target is not known.

Material: CD8+ T cells sorted from blood, obtained at week 4, from a patient treated with tofacitinib. The sequence was obtained from a human donor with alopecia areata. The chain recombines TRBV4-1 with TRBJ2-1, with 11 bases that match TRBD1. The CDR3: CASSQGTGGAYNEQFF. CDR3 nucleotides: TGCGCCAGCAGCCAAGGGACAGGGGGCGCCTACAATGAGCAGTTCTTC.